This T cell receptor (beta chain) was sequenced for a study of OX40 agonist ivuxolimab in advanced cancers. Study context: Patients were given ivuxolimab, an antibody that agonizes OX40 (CD134). Ivuxolimab was administered intravenously to patients at 0.01 to 10 mg/kg every 2 weeks.

Whole-study findings and limits: With doses of 0.1-3.0 mg/kg, partial responders showed among the lowest clonal expansion. Normalized T-cell clonal expansion was also low in a subset of nonresponders.

Clones were read by immunoSEQ multiplex PCR, and TCRdb kept only the in-frame ones, dropping some. This sample has about 80,000 clones, with roughly 81% found just once. As concerns this clone: The antigen remains unidentified.

CDR1 is MDHEN and CDR2 is SYDVKM in the germline V gene. CDR3 size: 15 residues. V lost 5 bases to trimming and J lost 8 bases, with 16 bases between them. The TCR was taken from an adult with an advanced solid tumor such as melanoma, head and neck, liver or kidney cancer. The sample here was CD4+ or CD8+ T cells sorted from blood, taken in a trial of the OX40 agonist ivuxolimab. The chain uses TRBV28 and TRBJ1-6; D may be TRBD1 (5 bases). This CDR3 reads CASSPPVGEYSPLHF. CDR3 DNA sequence: TGTGCCAGCAGTCCCCCGGTGGGGGAATATTCACCCCTCCACTTT.